Here is one TCR beta chain with its context. Its target antigen remains unknown. No clone much larger than this one lies a single base away; base qualities are absent. No treatment had been received by any patient before thyroid surgery. The study retrospectively analysed patient clinical samples collected from the early 2010s to the late 2010s using T-cell receptor beta sequencing. Including the terminal cysteine and phenylalanine, the CDR3 comprises 13 residues. Just CDR3 DNA is preserved here, 39 bases in frame from base 1. The V and J ends are trimmed by 0 bases and 5 bases, leaving 5 bases between them. The germline V gene (reference sequence) specifies MNHEY as CDR1 and SMNVEV as CDR2. This specimen belongs to a study of metastatic and nonmetastatic thyroid tumors (dated by TCRdb to about 2020). In the study overall: For patients with malignant and with benign thyroid disease, the researchers compared repertoires between peripheral blood samples and tumor or nodule tissue samples.

Broad study findings and their caveats: In both blood and tumor samples, malignant tumors were reported to have significantly higher TCR beta diversity than benign nodules.

Library method: PCR. Reads for this sample came from an Illumina HiSeq 4000. The TCR beta-chain CDR3 region of each patient was profiled by high-throughput sequencing. Per the source publication's procedure: A classifier to discriminate distant-metastatic papillary thyroid cancer patients was built from CDR3 differences across clinicopathological groups. The Shannon index was used to assess repertoire diversity, and the Morisita-Horn index was used to assess tumor-blood repertoire similarity. TCRdb took the public reads, trimmed them with fastp at Q25, ran MiXCR for clone calling and kept in-frame beta chains. Clone size and V and J calls follow TCRdb, not the original study. The sample table records 20,000 or so clones; over 20% of these occur just once. About 7.5% of the sample belongs to the ten largest clones.

The TCR sequence derives from a female donor with papillary thyroid cancer or a benign thyroid nodule (not recorded which). Some clones in this sample may be carry-over from other donors' samples. The chain was built from TRBV27 and TRBJ2-1; the D gene cannot be named for sure. The sample consisted of adjacent normal tissue. The CDR3: CASSLSGDNEQFF. The DNA sequence reads TGTGCCAGCAGTTTATCGGGCGACAATGAGCAGTTCTTC.